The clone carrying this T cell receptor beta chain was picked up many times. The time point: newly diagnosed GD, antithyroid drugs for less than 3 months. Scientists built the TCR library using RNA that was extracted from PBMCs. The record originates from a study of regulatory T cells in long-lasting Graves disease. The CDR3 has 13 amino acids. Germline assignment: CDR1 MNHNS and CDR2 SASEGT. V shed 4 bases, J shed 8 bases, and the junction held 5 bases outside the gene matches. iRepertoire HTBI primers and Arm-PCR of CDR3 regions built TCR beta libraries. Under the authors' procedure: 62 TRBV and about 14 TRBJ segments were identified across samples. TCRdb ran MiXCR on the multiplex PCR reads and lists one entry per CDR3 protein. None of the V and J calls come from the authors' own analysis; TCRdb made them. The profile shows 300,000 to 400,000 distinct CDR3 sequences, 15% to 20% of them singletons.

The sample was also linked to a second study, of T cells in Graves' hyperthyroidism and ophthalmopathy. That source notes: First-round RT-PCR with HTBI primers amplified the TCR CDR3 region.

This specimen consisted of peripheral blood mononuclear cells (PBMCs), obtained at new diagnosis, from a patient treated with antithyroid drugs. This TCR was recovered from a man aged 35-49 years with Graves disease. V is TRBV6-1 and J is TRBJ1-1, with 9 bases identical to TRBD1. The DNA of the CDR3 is TGTGCCAGCAGTGTTTTGGACAGGGGCGAAGCTTTCTTT. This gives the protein CASSVLDRGEAFF.